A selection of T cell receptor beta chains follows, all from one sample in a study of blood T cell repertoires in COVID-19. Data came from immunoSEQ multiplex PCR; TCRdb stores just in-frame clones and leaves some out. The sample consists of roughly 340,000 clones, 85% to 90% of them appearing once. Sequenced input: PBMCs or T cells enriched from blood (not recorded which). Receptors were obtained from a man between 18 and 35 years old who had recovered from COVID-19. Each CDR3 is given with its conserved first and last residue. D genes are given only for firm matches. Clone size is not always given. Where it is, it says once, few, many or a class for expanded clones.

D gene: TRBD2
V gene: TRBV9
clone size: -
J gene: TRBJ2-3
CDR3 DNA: TGTGCCAGCAGCTGGGGACTAGCGGACACAGATACGCAGTATTTT
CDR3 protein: CASSWGLADTDTQYF

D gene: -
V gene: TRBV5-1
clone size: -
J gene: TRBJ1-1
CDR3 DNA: TGCGCCAGCACCCGGGGGGGCAGCACTGAAGCTTTCTTT
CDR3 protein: CASTRGGSTEAFF

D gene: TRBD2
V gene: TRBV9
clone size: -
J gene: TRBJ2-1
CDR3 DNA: TGTGCCAGCAGCGAACAATTTAGCGGGGGGGCCGACAATGAGCAGTTCTTC
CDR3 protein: CASSEQFSGGADNEQFF

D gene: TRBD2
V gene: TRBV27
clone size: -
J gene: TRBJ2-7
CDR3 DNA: TGTGCCAGCAGTCTCAGAGCGGGAGGGCCCTACGAGCAGTACTTC
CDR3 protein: CASSLRAGGPYEQYF

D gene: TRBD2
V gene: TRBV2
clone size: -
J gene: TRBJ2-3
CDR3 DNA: TGTGCCAGCAGGGTCGGGACTAGCGGGGGAAAAGATACGCAGTATTTT
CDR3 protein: CASRVGTSGGKDTQYF

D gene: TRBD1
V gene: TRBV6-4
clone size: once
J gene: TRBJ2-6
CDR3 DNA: TGTGCCAGCAGCGGTCCGGGACAGTTCTTCTCTGGGGCCAACGTCCTGACTTTC
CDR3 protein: CASSGPGQFFSGANVLTF

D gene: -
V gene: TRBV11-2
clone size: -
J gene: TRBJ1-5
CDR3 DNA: TGTGCCAGCAGCTTATATCAGAATAGCAATCAGCCCCAGCATTTT
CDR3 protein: CASSLYQNSNQPQHF

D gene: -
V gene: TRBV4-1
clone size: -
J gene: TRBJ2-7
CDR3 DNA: TGCGCCAGCAGCCAAGCCCTTTACTCCTACGAGCAGTACTTC
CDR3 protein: CASSQALYSYEQYF

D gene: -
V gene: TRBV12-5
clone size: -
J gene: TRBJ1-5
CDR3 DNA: TGTGCTAGTGGTTCGTCGATAGATAGCAATCAGCCCCAGCATTTT
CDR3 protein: CASGSSIDSNQPQHF

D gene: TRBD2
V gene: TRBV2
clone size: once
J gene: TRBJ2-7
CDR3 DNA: TGTGCCAGCAGGGGGGTGATAGCGGGAGACGAGCAGTACTTC
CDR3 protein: CASRGVIAGDEQYF

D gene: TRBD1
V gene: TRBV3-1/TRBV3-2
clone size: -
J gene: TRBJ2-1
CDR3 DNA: TGTGCCAGCAGCCGATTGGGGACAGGGTCCTACAATGAGCAGTTCTTC
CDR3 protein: CASSRLGTGSYNEQFF

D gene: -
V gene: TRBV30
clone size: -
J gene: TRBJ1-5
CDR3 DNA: TGTGCCTGGAGTGTACGACAGATCAATCAGCCCCAGCATTTT
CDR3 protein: CAWSVRQINQPQHF

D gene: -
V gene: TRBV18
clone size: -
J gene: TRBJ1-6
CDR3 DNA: TGTGCCAGCTCACCCCGGGACAAGTATAATTCACCCCTCCACTTT
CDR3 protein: CASSPRDKYNSPLHF

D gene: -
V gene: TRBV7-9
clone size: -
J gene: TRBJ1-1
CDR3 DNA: TGTGCCAGCAGCTTAGGTCAGTTGAACACTGAAGCTTTCTTT
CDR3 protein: CASSLGQLNTEAFF

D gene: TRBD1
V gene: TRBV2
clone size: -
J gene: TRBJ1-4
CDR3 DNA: TGTGCCAGCACAGGGGGCCAGGGAGAAAAACTGTTTTTT
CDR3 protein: CASTGGQGEKLFF

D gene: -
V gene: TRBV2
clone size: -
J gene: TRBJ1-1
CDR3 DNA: TGTGCCAGCAGCGAGCAGGGTCGAACTGAAGCTTTCTTT
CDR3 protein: CASSEQGRTEAFF

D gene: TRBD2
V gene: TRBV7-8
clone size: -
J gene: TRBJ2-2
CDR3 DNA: TGTGCCAGCAGCGCCAGACTAGCGGGGGGCGCGAACACCGGGGAGCTGTTTTTT
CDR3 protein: CASSARLAGGANTGELFF

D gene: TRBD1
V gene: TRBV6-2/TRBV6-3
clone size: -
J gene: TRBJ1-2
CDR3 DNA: TGTGCCAGCAGTTACTCGGGACAGGGGTCGAATGGCTACACCTTC
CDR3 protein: CASSYSGQGSNGYTF

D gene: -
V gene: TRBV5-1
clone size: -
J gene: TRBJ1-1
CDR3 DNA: TGCGCCAGCAGCTTGGCCTCTGGCGGATTGAACACTGAAGCTTTCTTT
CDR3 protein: CASSLASGGLNTEAFF

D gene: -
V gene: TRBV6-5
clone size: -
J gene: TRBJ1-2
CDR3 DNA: TGTGCCAGCACCAATAGGGGCAGTAAATATGGCTACACCTTC
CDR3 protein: CASTNRGSKYGYTF

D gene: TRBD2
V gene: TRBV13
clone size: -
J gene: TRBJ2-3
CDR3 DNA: TGTGCCAGCAGCAAATGGGGACTAGCGGATGAGGATACGCAGTATTTT
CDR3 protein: CASSKWGLADEDTQYF

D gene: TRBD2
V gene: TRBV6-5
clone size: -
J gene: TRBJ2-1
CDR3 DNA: TGTGCCACTAGCGGGGGGTTCTCCTACAATGAGCAGTTCTTC
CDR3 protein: CATSGGFSYNEQFF

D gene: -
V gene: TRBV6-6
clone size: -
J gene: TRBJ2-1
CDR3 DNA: TGTGCCAGCAGCCCCGGGATACTATTAGTCCCAAGGCGGGGAATGTACAATGAGCAGTTCTTC
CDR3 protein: CASSPGILLVPRRGMYNEQFF

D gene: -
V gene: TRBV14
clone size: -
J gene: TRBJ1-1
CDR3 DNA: TGTGCCAGCCGCCTCTCCACTTCGGGTGGAGCTTTCTTT
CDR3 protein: CASRLSTSGGAFF

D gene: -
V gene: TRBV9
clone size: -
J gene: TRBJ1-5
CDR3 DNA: TGTGCCAGCAGCGTAGATGCAGGGCCCTCGCAGCCCCAGCATTTT
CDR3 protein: CASSVDAGPSQPQHF

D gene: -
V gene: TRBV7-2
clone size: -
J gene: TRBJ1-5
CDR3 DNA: TGTGCCAGCAGCTCTGGAACAGGGAATCAGCCCCAGCATTTT
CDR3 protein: CASSSGTGNQPQHF

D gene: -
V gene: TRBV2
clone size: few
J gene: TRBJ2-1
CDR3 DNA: TGTGCCAGCAGAGGACAGTCTTCGAGCTCCTACAATGAGCAGTTCTTC
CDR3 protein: CASRGQSSSSYNEQFF

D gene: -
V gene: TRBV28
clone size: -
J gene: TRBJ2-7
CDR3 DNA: TGTGCCAGCAGTTTATACACCTACGAGCAGTACTTC
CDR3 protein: CASSLYTYEQYF

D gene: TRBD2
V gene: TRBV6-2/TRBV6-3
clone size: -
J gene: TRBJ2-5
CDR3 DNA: TGTGCCAGCAGTTACCCTAGGACTAGCGGCGGGACCCAGTACTTC
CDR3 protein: CASSYPRTSGGTQYF

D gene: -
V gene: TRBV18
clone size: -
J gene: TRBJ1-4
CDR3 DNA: TGTGCCAGCTCACCGGACGGGGGGCAAGGTGAAAAACTGTTTTTT
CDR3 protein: CASSPDGGQGEKLFF

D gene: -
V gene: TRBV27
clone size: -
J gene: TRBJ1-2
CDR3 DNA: TGTGCCAGCAGCCTTAACTGGGCTGGAGGCTACACCTTC
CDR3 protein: CASSLNWAGGYTF

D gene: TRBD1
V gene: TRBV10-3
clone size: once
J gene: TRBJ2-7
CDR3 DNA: TGTGCCATCAGTGAGCCCAAGGGACAGGGAAAATACGAGCAGTACTTC
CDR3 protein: CAISEPKGQGKYEQYF

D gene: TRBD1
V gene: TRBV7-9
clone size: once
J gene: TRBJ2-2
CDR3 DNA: TGTGCCAGCAGCTCCGGGACAGGGGGGACCGGGGAGCTGTTTTTT
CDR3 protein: CASSSGTGGTGELFF

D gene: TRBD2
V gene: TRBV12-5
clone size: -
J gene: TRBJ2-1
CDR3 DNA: TGTGCTAGTGGTTCAGGGACTAGCGGTTACAATGAGCAGTTCTTC
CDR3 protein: CASGSGTSGYNEQFF

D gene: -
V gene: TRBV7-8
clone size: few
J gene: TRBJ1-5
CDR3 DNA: TGTGCCAGCAGCGGCGGGACTGCGGGTAATCAGCCCCAGCATTTT
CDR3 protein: CASSGGTAGNQPQHF

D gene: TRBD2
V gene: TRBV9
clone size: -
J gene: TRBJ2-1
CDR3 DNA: TGTGCCAGCAGCGAGCTCGGGAGTAGCGGGACCTACAATGAGCAGTTCTTC
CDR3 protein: CASSELGSSGTYNEQFF

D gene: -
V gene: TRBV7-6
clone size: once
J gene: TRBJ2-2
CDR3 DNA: TGTGCCAGCAGCCTTCAGAGGGACTTCCTGAACACCGGGGAGCTGTTTTTT
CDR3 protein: CASSLQRDFLNTGELFF

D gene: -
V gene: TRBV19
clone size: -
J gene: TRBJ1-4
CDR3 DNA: TGTGCCAGTAGTGCGGTTCGTACCCGGGAAAAACTGTTTTTT
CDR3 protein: CASSAVRTREKLFF

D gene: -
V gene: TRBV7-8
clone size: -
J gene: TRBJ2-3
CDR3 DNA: TGTGCCAGCAGCCCTAGGGGGGGTAGCGCAGATACGCAGTATTTT
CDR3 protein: CASSPRGGSADTQYF

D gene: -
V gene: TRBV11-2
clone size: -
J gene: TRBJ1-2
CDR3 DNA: TGTGCCAGCAGCTTGGGACAACTGATCGGCTACACCTTC
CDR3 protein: CASSLGQLIGYTF

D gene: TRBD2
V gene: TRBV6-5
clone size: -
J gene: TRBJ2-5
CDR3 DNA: TGTGCCAGCACCAAGGGAGGGTTCGAGACCCAGTACTTC
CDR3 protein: CASTKGGFETQYF

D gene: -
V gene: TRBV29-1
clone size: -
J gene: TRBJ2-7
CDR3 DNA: TGCAGCGTTGAAGGGGGCAGCGCCTACGAGCAGTACTTC
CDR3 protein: CSVEGGSAYEQYF

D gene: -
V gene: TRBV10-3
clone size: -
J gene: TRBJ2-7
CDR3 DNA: TGTGCCATCAGGCAGGGGTCATACGAGCAGTACTTC
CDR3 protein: CAIRQGSYEQYF

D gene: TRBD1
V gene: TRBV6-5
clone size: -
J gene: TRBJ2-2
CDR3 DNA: TGTGCCAGCAGCAAGGGACAGCTGAACACCGGGGAGCTGTTTTTT
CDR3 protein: CASSKGQLNTGELFF

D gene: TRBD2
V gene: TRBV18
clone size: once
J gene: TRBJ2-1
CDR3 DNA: TGTGCCAGCTCACCCCTCGGGACTAGCGGAGACAATGAGCAGTTCTTC
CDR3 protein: CASSPLGTSGDNEQFF

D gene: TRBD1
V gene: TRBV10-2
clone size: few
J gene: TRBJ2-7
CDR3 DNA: TGCGCCAGCAGTGAACAGGGGGGATACGAGCAGTACTTC
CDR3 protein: CASSEQGGYEQYF